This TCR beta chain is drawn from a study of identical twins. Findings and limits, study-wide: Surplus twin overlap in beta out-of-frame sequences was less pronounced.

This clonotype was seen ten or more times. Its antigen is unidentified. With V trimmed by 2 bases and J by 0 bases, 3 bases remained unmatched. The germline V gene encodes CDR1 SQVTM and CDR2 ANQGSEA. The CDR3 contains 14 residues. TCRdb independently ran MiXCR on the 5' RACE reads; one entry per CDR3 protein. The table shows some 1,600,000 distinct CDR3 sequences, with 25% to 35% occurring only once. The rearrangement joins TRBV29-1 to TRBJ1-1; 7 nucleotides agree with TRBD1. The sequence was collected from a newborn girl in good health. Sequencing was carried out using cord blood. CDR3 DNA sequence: TGCAGCGTTGAAAGGGACAGCATGAACACTGAAGCTTTCTTT. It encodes CSVERDSMNTEAFF.